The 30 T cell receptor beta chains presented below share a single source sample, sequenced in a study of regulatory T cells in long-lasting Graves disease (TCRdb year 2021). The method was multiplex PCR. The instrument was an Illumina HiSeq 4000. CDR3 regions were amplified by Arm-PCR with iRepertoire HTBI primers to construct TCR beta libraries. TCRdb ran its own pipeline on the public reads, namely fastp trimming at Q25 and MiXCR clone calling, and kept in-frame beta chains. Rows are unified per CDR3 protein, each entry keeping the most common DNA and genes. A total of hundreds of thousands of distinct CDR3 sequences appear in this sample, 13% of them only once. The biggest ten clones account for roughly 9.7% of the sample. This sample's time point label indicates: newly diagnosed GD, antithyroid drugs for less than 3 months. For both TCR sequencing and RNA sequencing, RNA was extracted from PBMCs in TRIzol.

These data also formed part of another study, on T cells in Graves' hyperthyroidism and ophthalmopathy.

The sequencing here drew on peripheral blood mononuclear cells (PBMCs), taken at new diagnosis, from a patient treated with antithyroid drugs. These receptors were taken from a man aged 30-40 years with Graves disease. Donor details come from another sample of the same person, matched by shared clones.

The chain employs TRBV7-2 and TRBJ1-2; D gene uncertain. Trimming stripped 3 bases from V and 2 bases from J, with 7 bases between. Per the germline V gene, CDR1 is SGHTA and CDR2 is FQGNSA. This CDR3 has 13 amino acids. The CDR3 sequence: CASSFTPNYGYTF. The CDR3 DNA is TGTGCCAGCAGCTTTACTCCGAACTATGGCTACACCTTC.

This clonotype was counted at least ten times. The CDR3 nucleotides read TGCAGTGCTCCCCAAGGGTGGCTTAATGGCTACACCTTC. It yields the protein CSAPQGWLNGYTF. The chain employs TRBV20-1 and TRBJ1-2; D call uncertain. The CDR3 loop spans 13 amino acids. CDR1 is DFQATT, CDR2 SNEGSKA, per germline (reference sequence). V was clipped by 5 bases and J by 6 bases, with 16 bases between them.

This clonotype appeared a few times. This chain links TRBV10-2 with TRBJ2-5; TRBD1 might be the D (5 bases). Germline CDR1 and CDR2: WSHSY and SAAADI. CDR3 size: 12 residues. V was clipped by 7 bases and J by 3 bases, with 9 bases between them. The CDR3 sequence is CASKRREETQYF. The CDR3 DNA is TGCGCCAGCAAGCGCAGGGAAGAGACCCAGTACTTC.

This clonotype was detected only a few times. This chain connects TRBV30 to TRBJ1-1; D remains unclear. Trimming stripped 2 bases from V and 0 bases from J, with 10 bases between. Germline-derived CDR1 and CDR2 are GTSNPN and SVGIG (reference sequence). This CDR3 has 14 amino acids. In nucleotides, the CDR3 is TGTGCCTGGAGTACAGTTTTCTTGAACACTGAAGCTTTCTTT. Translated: CAWSTVFLNTEAFF.

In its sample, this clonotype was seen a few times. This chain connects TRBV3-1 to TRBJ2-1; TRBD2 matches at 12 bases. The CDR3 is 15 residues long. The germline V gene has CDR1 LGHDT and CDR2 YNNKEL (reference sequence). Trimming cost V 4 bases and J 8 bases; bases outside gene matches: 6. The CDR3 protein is CASSPSTSGSDEQFF. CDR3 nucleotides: TGTGCCAGCAGCCCGTCGACTAGCGGGAGCGATGAGCAGTTCTTC.

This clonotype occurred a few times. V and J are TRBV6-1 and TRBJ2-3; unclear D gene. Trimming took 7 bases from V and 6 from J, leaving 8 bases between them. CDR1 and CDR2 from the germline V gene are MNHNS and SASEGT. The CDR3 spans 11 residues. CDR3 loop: CASMNPDTQYF. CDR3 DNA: TGTGCCAGCATGAACCCCGATACGCAGTATTTT.

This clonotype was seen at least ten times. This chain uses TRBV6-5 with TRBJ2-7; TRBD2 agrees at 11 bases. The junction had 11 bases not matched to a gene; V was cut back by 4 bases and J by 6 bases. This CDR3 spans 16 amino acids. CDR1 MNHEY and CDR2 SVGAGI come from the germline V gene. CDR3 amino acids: CASSWGLAAPASEQYF. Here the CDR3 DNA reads TGTGCCAGCAGTTGGGGACTAGCGGCTCCTGCGAGCGAGCAGTACTTC.

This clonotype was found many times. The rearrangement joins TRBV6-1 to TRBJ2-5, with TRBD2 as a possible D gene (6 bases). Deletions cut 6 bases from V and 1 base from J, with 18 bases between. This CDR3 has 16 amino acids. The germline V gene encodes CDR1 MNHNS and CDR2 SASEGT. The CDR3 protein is CASRDPLAGGQETQYF. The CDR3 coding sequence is TGTGCCAGCAGAGACCCCCTGGCCGGGGGCCAAGAGACCCAGTACTTC.

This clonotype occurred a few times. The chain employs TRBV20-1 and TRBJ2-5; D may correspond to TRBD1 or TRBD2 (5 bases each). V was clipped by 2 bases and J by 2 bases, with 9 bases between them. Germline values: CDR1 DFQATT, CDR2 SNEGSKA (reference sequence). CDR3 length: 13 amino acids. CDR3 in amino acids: CSARSGPQETQYF. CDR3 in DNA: TGCAGTGCTAGATCGGGACCTCAAGAGACCCAGTACTTC.

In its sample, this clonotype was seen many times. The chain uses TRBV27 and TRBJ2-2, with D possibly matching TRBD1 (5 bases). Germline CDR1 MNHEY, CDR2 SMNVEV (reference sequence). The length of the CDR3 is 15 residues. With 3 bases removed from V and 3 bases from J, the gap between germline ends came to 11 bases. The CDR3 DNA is TGTGCCAGCAGTTTCCTGGACACACACACCGGGGAGCTGTTTTTT. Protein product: CASSFLDTHTGELFF.

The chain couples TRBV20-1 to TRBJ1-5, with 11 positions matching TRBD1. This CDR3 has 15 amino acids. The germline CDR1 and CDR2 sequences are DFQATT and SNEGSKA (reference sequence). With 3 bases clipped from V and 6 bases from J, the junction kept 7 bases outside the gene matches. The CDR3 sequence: CSASVGTGGTQPQHF. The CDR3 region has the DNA TGCAGTGCTAGTGTCGGGACAGGGGGTACTCAGCCCCAGCATTTT.

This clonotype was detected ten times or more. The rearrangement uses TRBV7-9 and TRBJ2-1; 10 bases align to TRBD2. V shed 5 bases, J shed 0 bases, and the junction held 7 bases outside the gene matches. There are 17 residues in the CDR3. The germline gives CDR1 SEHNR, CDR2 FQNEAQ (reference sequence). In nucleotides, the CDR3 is TGTGCCAGCAGCCCCAGGACTAGCGGAAGCTCCTACAATGAGCAGTTCTTC. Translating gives CASSPRTSGSSYNEQFF.

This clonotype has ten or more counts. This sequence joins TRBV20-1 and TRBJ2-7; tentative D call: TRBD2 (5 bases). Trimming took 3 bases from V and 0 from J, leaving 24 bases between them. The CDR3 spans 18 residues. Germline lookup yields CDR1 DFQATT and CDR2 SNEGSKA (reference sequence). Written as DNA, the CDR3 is TGCAGTGCTAGCGCATGGAAATCAAGCGGCCACAGCTCCTACGAGCAGTACTTC. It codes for CSASAWKSSGHSSYEQYF.

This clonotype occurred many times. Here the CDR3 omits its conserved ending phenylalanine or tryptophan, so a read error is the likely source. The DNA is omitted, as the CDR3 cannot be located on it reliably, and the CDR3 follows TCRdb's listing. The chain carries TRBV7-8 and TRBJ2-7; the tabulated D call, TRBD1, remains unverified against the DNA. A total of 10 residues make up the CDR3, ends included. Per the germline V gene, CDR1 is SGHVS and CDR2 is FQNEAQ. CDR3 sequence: CASSLVSGQG.

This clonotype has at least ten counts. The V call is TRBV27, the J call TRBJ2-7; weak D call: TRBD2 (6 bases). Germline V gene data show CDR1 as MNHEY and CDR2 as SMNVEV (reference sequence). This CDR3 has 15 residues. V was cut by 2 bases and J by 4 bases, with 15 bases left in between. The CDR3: CASSLGAGPGYEQYF. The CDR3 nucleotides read TGTGCCAGCAGTTTAGGGGCGGGACCAGGGTACGAGCAGTACTTC.

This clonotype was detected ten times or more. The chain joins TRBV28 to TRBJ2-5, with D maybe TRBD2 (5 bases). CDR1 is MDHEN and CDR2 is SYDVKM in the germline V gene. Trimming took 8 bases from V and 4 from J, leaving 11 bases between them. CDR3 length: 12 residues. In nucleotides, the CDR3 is TGTGCCAGCCGTTCAGGAGGAGAGACCCAGTACTTC. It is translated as CASRSGGETQYF. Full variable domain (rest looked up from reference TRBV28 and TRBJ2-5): DVKVTQSSRYLVKRTGEKVFLECVQDMDHENMFWYRQDPGLGLRLIYFSYDVKMKEKGDIPEGYSVSREKKERFSLILESASTNQTSMYLCASRSGGETQYFGPGTRLLVL.

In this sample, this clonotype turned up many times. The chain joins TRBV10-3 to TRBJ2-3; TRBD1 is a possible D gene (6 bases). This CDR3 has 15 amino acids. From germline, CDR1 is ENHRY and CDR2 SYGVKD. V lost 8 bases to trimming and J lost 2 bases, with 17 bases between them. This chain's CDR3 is CAIRLDRGYTDTQYF. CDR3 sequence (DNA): TGTGCCATCCGCCTGGACAGAGGCTACACAGATACGCAGTATTTT.

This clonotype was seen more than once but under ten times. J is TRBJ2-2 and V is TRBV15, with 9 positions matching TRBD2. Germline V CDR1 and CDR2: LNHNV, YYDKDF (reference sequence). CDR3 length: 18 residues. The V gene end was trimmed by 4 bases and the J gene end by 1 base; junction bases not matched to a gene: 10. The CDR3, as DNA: TGTGCCACCAGCACGTCGATCGGCGGGAGGGGGAACACCGGGGAGCTGTTTTTT. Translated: CATSTSIGGRGNTGELFF.

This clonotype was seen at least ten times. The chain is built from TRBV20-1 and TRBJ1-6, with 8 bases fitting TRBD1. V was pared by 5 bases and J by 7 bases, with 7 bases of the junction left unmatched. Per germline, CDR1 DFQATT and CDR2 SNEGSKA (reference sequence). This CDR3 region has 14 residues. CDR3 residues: CSALTGVLNSPLHF. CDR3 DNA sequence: TGCAGTGCTTTGACAGGGGTTCTAAATTCACCCCTCCACTTT.

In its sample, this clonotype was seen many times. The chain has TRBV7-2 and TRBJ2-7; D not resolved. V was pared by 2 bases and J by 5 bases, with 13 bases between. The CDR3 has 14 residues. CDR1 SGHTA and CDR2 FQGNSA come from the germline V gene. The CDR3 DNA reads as TGTGCCAGCAGCTTACAGATGGCAAGCCACGAGCAGTACTTC. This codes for CASSLQMASHEQYF.

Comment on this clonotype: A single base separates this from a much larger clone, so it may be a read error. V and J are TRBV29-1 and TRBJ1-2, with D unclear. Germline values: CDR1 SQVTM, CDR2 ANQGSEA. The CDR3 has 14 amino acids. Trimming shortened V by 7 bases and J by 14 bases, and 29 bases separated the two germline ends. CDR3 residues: CSALDDKGSPAKTF. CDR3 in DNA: TGCAGCGCACTAGACGACAAGGGCTCCCCGGCTAAAACCTTC.

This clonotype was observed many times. The CDR3 loop reads CASSPAGRPTYNEQFF. DNA of the CDR3: TGTGCCAGCAGCCCGGCAGGGAGGCCGACCTACAATGAGCAGTTCTTC. This sequence joins TRBV6-2 or TRBV6-3 and TRBJ2-1; TRBD2 is a possible D gene (6 bases). V shed 6 bases and J shed 2 bases, with 17 bases lying between them. The V gene's germline CDR1 is MNHEY and CDR2 SVGEGT. The CDR3 contains 16 residues.

The CDR3 bases are TGTGCCAGCAGTGACGGATTAAAGGGACTTTACAATGAGCAGTTCTTC. As protein: CASSDGLKGLYNEQFF. The chain uses TRBV2 and TRBJ2-1, with D perhaps TRBD2 (6 bases). This CDR3 spans 16 amino acids. The germline V gene encodes CDR1 SNHLY and CDR2 FYNNEI. V shed 3 bases and J shed 4 bases, with 16 bases lying between them.

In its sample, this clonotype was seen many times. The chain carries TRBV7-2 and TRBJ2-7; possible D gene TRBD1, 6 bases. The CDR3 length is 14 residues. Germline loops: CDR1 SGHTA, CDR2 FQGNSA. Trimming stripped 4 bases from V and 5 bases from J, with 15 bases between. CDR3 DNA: TGTGCCAGCAGCTCCACAAGGGGGTTGAACGAGCAGTACTTC. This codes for CASSSTRGLNEQYF.

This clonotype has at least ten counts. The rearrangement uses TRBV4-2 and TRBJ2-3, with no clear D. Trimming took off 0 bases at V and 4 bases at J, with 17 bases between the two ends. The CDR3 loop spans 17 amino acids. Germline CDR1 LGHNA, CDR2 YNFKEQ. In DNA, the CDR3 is TGTGCCAGCAGCCAAGATGGGCTAGGTGGTATGGCAGATACGCAGTATTTT. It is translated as CASSQDGLGGMADTQYF.

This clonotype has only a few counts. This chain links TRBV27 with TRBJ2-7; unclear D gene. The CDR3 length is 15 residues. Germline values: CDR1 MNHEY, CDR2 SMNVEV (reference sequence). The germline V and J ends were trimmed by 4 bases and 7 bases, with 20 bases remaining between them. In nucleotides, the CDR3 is TGTGCCAGCAGTTGGGGAATAGTGGTAGCCGGGGAGCAGTACTTC. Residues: CASSWGIVVAGEQYF.

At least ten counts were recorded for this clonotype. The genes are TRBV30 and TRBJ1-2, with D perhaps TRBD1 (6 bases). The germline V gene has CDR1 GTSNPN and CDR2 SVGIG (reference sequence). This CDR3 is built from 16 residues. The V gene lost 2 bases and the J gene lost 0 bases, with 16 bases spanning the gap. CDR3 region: CAWSPLGQTANYGYTF. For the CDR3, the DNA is TGTGCCTGGAGTCCCCTCGGACAGACGGCTAACTATGGCTACACCTTC.

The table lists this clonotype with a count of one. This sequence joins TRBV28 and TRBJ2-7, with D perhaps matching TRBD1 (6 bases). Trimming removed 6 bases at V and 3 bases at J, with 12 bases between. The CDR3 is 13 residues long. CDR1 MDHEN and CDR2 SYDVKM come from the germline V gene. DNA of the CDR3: TGTGCCAGCAGACAGGGTGAAGGCTACGAGCAGTACTTC. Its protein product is CASRQGEGYEQYF.

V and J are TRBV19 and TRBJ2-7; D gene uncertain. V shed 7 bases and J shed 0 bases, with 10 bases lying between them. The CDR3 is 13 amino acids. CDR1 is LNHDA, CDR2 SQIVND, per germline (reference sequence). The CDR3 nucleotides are TGTGCCAGTACAAACGTTGGCTCCTACGAGCAGTACTTC. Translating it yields CASTNVGSYEQYF.

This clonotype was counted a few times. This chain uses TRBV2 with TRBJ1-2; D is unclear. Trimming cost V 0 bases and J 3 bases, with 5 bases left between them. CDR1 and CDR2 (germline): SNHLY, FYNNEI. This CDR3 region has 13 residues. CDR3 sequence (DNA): TGTGCCAGCAGTGAAGCTCCCTACTATGGCTACACCTTC. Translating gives CASSEAPYYGYTF.